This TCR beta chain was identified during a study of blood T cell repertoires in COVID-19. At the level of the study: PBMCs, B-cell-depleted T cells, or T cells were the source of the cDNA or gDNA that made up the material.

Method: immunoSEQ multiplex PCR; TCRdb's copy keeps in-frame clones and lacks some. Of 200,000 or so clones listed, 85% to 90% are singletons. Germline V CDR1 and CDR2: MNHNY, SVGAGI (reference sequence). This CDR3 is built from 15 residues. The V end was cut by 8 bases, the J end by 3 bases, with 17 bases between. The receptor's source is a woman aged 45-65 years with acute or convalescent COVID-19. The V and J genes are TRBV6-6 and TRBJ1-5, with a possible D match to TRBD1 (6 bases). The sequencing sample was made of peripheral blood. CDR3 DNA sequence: TGTGCCAGCTCACAACAGGGTCTCGACAATCAGCCCCAGCATTTT. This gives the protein CASSQQGLDNQPQHF.